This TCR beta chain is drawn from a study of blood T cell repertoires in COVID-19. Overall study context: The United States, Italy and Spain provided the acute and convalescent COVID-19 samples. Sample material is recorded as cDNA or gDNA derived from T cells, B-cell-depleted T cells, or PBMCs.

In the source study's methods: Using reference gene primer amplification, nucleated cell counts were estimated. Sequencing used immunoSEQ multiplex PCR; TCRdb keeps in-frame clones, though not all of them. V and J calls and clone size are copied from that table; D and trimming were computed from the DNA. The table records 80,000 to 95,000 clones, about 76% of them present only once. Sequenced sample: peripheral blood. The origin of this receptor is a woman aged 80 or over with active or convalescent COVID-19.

The CDR3: CASKLAGGPGTGELFF. The CDR3 bases are TGTGCCAGCAAACTAGCGGGGGGGCCGGGAACCGGGGAGCTGTTTTTT. The chain carries TRBV27 and TRBJ2-2, with 13 bases fitting TRBD2. V shed 7 bases and J 5 bases; nucleotides not matched to a gene: 7. CDR1 MNHEY and CDR2 SMNVEV come from the germline V gene (reference sequence). The CDR3 spans 16 residues.